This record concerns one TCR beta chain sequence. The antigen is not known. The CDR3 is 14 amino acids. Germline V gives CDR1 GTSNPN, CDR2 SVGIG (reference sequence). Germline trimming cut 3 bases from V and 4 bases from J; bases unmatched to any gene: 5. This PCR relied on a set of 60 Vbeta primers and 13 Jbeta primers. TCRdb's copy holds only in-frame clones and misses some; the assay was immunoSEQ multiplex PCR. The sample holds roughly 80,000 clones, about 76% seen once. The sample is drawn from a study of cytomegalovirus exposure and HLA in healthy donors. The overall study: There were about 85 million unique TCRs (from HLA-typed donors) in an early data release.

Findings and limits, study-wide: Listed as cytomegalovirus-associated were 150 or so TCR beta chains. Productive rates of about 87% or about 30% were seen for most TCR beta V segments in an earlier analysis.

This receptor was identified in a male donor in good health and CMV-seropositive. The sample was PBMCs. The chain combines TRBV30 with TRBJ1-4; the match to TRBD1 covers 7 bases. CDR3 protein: CAWRRGQNNEKLFF. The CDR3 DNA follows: TGTGCCTGGAGAAGGGGACAGAATAATGAAAAACTGTTTTTT.